This T cell receptor beta chain was identified in a study of T-cell memory formation after mild COVID-19. Study-wide findings and caveats: Among clones peaking at day 37 in the second wave, SARS-CoV-2 specificity remained unconfirmed. Cross-reactive memory appears to have joined, as suggested by some responding clones showing up in pre-infection memory. CD4+ contracting clones were mainly CM and EM; CD8+ ones, EMRA.

Constant-segment primers were used for 5'RACE, and the resulting TCR alpha and TCR beta cDNA libraries carried sample barcodes and UMIs. MiXCR, applied by TCRdb to the 5' RACE reads, yields one record per CDR3 protein. The repertoire includes hundreds of thousands of distinct CDR3 sequences, approximately 20% of them detected once, and around 13% sits in the top ten. As concerns this clonotype: Its antigen is still unknown.

Input material: PBMCs or a T cell subset sorted from them (not recorded which). The sequence was obtained from an adult woman who had mild COVID-19 (a few samples of this study predate the infection). Cell type and time point are not known.

The CDR3 loop is CATGLAPNEQFF. CDR3 in DNA: TGTGCCACCGGACTAGCCCCCAATGAGCAGTTCTTC. The chain links TRBV10-3 to TRBJ2-1, with 8 positions matching TRBD2. CDR1 and CDR2 from the germline V gene are ENHRY and SYGVKD. Trimming cost V 10 bases and J 6 bases; bases outside gene matches: 5. This CDR3 is built from 12 residues.